The present entry profiles one TCR beta chain with its context. What it recognizes is unknown. Repertoires were generated with immunoSEQ multiplex PCR, while TCRdb's copy carries only in-frame clones and drops some. The data contain 550,000 to 700,000 clones, approximately 73% of them singletons. The data are from a study of shared clonotypes between healthy human individuals. About the research overall: Each donor contributed plates that comprised three CD4 naive, three CD4 memory, two CD8 naive and one CD8 memory. Study-level findings and limits: Even with large depth, rarefaction showed that sorted-subset sequencing was incomplete.

CD4+ cell separation produced CD45RA+ naive and CD45RA-negative memory subsets. This sequence was found in a woman in her 30s in good health. Sequencing was performed on memory CD4+ T cells sorted from blood. Subset defined: CD45RA-negative fraction.

The CDR3 region has the DNA TGTGCCAGCAATACCGGGACAAACACTGAAGCTTTCTTT. Encoded protein: CASNTGTNTEAFF. The chain has TRBV9 and TRBJ1-1; TRBD1 might be the D (6 bases). V lost 6 bases and J 2 bases, leaving 11 bases between the germline ends. There are 13 residues in the CDR3. CDR1 is SGDLS and CDR2 is YYNGEE in the germline V gene.